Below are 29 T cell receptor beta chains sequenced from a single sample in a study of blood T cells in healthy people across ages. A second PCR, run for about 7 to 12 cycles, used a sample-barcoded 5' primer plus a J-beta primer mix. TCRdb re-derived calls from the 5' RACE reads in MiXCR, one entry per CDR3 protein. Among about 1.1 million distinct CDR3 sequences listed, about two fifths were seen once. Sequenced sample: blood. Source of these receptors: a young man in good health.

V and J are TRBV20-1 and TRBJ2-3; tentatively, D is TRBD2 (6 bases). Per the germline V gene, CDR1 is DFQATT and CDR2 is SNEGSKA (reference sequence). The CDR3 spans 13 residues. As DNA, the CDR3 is TGCAGCGCGGGTCTAGCGACTAGGGATACGCAGTATTTT. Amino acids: CSAGLATRDTQYF.

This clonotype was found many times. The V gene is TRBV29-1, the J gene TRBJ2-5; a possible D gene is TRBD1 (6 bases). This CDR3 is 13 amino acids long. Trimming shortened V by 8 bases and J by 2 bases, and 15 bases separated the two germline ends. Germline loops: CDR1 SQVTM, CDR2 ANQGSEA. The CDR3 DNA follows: TGCAGCACTGCACGGACAGTACAAGAGACCCAGTACTTC. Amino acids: CSTARTVQETQYF.

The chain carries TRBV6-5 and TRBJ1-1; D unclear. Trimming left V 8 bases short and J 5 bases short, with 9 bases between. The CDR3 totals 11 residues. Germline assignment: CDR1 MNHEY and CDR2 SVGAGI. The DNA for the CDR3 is TGTGCCAGCGCGAGGTGGACTGAAGCTTTCTTT. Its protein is CASARWTEAFF.

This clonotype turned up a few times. Here the CDR3 DNA reads TGCGCCAGCAGCCAAGGGACAGGGGGAGAAGAAAAACTGTTTTTT. Translated: CASSQGTGGEEKLFF. This rearrangement joins TRBV4-3 to TRBJ1-4; TRBD1 matches at 10 bases. CDR1 is LGHNA, CDR2 YSLEER, per germline. CDR3 length: 15 residues. The V segment lost 1 base and the J segment 8 bases; nucleotides outside the gene matches: 4.

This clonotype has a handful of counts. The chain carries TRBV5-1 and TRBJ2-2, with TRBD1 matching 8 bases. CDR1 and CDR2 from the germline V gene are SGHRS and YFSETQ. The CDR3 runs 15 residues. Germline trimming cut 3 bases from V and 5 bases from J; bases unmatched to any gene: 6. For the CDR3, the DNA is TGCGCCAGCAGCTACACAGGGGGAGCGACCGGGGAGCTGTTTTTT. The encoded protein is CASSYTGGATGELFF. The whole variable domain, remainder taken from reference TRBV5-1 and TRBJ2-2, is KAGVTQTPRYLIKTRGQQVTLSCSPISGHRSVSWYQQTPGQGLQFLFEYFSETQRNKGNFPGRFSGRQFSNSRSEMNVSTLELGDSALYLCASSYTGGATGELFFGEGSRLTVL.

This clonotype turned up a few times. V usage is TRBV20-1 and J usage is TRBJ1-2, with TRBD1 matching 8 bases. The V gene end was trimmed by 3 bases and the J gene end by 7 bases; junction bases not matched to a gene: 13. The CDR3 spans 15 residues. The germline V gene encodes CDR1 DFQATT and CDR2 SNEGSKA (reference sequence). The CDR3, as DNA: TGCAGTGCTAGGTACAGGGGGAAGGGTATGAGTGGCTACACCTTC. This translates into CSARYRGKGMSGYTF.

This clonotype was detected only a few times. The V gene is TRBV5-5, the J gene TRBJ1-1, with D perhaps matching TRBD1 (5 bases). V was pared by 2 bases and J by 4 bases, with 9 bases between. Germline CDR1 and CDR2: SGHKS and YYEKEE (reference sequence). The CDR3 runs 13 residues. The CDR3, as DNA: TGTGCCAGCAGCTTAATGGGGGGCACTGAAGCTTTCTTT. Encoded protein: CASSLMGGTEAFF. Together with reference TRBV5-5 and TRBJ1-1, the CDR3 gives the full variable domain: DAGVTQSPTHLIKTRGQQVTLRCSPISGHKSVSWYQQVLGQGPQFIFQYYEKEERGRGNFPDRFSARQFPNYSSELNVNALLLGDSALYLCASSLMGGTEAFFGQGTRLTVV.

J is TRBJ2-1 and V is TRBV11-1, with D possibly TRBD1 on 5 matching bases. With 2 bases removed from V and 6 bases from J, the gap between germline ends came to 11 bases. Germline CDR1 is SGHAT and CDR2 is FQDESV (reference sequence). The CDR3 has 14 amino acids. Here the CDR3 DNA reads TGTGCCAGCAGCTTACAGGGCAGGGTCAATGAGCAGTTCTTC. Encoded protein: CASSLQGRVNEQFF.

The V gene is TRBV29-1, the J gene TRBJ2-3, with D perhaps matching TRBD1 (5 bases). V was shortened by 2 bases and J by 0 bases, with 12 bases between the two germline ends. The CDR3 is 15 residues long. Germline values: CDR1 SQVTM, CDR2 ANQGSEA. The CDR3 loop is CSVEIGALSTDTQYF. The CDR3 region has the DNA TGCAGCGTTGAAATAGGGGCCCTGAGCACAGATACGCAGTATTTT.

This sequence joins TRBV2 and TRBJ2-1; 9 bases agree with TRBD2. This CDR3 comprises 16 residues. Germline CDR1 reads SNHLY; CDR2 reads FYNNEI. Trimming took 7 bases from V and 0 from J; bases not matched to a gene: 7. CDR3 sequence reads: CASIGGGDSSYNEQFF. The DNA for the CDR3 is TGTGCCAGCATCGGCGGGGGGGATAGCTCCTACAATGAGCAGTTCTTC.

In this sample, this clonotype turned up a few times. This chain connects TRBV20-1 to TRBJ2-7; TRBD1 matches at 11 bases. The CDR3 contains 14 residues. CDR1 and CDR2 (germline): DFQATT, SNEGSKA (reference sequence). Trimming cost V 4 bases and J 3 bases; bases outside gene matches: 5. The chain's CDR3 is CSAKGTGGFYEQYF. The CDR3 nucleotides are TGCAGTGCTAAGGGGACAGGGGGATTCTACGAGCAGTACTTC.

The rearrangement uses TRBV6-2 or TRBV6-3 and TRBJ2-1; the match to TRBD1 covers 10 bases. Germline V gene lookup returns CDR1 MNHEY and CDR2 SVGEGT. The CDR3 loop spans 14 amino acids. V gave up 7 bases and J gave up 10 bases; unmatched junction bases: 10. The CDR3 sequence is CASTTGTGAYEQFF. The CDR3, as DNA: TGTGCCAGCACAACCGGGACAGGGGCCTACGAGCAGTTCTTC.

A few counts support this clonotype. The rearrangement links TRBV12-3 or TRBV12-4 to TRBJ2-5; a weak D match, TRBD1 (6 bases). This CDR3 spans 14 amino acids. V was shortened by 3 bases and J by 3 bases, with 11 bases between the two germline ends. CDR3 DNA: TGTGCCAGCAGTTTGCCGGACAGAAAAGAGACCCAGTACTTC. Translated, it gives CASSLPDRKETQYF.

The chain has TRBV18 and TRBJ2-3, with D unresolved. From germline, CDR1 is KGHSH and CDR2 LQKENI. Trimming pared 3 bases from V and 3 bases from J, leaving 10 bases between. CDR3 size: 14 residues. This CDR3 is CASSPGVQTDTQYF. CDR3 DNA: TGTGCCAGCTCACCGGGCGTTCAAACAGATACGCAGTATTTT.

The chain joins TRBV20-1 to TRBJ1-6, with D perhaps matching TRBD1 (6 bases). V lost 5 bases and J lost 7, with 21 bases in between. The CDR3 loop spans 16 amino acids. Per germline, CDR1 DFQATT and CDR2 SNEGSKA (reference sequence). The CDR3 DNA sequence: TGCAGTGCTGTAGGGGGGGGCGGCGCCCTAAATTCACCCCTCCACTTT. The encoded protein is CSAVGGGGALNSPLHF.

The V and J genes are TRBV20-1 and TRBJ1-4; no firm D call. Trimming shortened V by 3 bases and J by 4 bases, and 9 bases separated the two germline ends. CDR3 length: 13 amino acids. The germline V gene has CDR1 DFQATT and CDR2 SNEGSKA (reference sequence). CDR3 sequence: CSARDGLNEKLFF. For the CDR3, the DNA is TGCAGTGCTAGGGACGGCCTTAATGAAAAACTGTTTTTT.

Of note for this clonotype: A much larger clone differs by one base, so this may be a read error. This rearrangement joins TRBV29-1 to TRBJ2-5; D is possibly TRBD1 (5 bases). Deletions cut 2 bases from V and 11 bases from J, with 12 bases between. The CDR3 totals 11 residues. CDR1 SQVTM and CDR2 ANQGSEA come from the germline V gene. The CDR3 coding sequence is TGCAGCGTTGAACCAGGGCATGAGCAGTACTTC. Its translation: CSVEPGHEQYF.

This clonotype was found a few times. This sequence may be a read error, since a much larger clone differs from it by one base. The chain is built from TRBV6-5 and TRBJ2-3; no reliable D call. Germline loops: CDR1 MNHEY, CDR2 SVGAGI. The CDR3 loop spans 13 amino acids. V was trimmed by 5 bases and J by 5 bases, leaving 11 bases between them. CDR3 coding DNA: TGTGCCAGCAGTCCCGACTCGGGAGATACGCAGTATTTT. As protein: CASSPDSGDTQYF.

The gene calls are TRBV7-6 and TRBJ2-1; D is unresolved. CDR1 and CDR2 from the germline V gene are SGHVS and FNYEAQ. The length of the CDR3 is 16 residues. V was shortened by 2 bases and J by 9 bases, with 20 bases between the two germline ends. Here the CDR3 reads CASSLKPAGQGIEQFF. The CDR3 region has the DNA TGTGCCAGCAGCTTAAAACCAGCTGGCCAAGGTATTGAGCAGTTCTTC.

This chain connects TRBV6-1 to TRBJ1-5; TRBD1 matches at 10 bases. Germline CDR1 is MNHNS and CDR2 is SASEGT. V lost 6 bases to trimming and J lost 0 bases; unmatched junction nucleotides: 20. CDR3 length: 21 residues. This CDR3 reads CASRAFIPGQGSKYSNQPQHF. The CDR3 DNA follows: TGTGCCAGCAGGGCCTTTATACCGGGACAGGGGAGCAAATATAGCAATCAGCCCCAGCATTTT.

The chain's CDR3 is CASSYSIGTTDEAFF. The DNA for the CDR3 is TGTGCCAGCAGTTACTCGATCGGGACAACGGATGAAGCTTTCTTT. V and J are TRBV6-5 and TRBJ1-1; TRBD1 might be the D (6 bases). The CDR3 has 15 residues. V was cut by 0 bases and J by 7 bases, with 15 bases left in between. Germline V gene data show CDR1 as MNHEY and CDR2 as SVGAGI.

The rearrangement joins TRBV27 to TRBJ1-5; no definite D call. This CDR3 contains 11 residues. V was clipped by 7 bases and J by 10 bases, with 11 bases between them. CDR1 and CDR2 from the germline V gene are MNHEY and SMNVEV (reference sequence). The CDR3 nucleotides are TGTGCCAGCACCGTTGGGGAACCCCAGCATTTT. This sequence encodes CASTVGEPQHF.

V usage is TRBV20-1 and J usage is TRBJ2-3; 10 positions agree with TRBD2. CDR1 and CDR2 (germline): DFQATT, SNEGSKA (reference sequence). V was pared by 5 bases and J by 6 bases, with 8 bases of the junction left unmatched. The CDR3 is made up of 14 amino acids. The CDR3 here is CSAPGLAYSDTQYF. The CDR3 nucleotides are TGCAGTGCTCCGGGACTAGCGTACTCGGATACGCAGTATTTT.

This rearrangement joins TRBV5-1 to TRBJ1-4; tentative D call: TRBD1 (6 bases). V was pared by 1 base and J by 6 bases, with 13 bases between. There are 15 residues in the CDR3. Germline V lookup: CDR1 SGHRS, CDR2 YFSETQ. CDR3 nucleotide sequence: TGCGCCAGCAGCTTGCGTCCCGCAGGGGATGAAAAACTGTTTTTT. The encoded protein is CASSLRPAGDEKLFF.

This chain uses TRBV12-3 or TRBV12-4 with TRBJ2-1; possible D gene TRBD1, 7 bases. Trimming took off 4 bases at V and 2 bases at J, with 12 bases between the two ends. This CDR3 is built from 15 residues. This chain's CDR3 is CASSSVRGAYNEQFF. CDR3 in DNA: TGTGCCAGCAGTTCGGTCAGGGGGGCCTACAATGAGCAGTTCTTC.

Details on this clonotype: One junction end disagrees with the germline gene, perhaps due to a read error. The CDR3 sequence is CASNNRGQRADAQYF. The DNA of the CDR3 is TGTGCCAGCAATAACAGGGGGCAACGGGCAGATGCGCAGTATTTT. This rearrangement joins TRBV12-3 or TRBV12-4 to TRBJ2-3; 9 bases are a match to TRBD1. CDR3 length equals 15 residues.

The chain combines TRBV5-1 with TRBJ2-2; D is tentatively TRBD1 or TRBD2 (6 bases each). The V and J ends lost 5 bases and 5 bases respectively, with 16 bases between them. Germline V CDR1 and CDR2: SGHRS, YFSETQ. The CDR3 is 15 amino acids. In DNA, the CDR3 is TGCGCCAGCAGTTCCGGGGGCCGATCGACCGGGGAGCTGTTTTTT. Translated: CASSSGGRSTGELFF.

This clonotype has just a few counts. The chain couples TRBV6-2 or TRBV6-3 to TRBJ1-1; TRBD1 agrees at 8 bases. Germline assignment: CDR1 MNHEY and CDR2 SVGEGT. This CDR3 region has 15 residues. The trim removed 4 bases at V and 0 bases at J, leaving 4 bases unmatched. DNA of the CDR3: TGTGCCAGCAGTTCCTCGACAGGGGTGAACACTGAAGCTTTCTTT. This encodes CASSSSTGVNTEAFF.

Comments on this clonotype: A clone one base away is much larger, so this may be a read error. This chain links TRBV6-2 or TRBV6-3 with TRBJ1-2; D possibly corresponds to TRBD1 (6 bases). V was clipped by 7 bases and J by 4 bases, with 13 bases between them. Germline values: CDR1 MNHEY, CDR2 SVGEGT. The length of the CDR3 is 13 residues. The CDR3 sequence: CASTRGGSYGYTF. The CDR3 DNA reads TGTGCCAGCACCAGGGGAGGGAGCTATGGCTACACCTTC.